The following is a T cell receptor (beta chain) sequence with its context. The sample originates from a study of Ad26.COV2.S vaccination and SARS-CoV-2 variants. Study-level information: Once, or twice with 56 days between doses, Ad26.COV2.S was given intramuscularly.

Sequenced by immunoSEQ multiplex PCR; TCRdb stores in-frame clones only, minus some. The sample comprises 400,000 to 500,000 clones, about 91% of which are singletons, and around 2.6% rests with the top ten. V was clipped by 4 bases and J by 7 bases; unmatched bases: 10. The CDR3 covers 16 residues. Germline assignment: CDR1 MNHNY and CDR2 SVGAGI (reference sequence). Treatment defined: around 19 received Ad26.COV2.S at low or high dose, single or two shots; 5 received placebo; per-sample allocation not given. Day 63 following the first vaccine or placebo injection was when the samples were taken. The source was peripheral blood, collected in a trial of Ad26.COV2.S vaccine versus placebo. The TCR was taken from a person between 18 and 60 years old who received the Ad26.COV2.S COVID-19 vaccine or a placebo. The chain uses TRBV6-6 and TRBJ2-7; 13 bases fit TRBD2. The CDR3 loop reads CASSSRGTSGMQEQYV. The CDR3 DNA sequence: TGTGCCAGCAGTTCCCGGGGGACTAGCGGGATGCAGGAGCAGTACGTC.